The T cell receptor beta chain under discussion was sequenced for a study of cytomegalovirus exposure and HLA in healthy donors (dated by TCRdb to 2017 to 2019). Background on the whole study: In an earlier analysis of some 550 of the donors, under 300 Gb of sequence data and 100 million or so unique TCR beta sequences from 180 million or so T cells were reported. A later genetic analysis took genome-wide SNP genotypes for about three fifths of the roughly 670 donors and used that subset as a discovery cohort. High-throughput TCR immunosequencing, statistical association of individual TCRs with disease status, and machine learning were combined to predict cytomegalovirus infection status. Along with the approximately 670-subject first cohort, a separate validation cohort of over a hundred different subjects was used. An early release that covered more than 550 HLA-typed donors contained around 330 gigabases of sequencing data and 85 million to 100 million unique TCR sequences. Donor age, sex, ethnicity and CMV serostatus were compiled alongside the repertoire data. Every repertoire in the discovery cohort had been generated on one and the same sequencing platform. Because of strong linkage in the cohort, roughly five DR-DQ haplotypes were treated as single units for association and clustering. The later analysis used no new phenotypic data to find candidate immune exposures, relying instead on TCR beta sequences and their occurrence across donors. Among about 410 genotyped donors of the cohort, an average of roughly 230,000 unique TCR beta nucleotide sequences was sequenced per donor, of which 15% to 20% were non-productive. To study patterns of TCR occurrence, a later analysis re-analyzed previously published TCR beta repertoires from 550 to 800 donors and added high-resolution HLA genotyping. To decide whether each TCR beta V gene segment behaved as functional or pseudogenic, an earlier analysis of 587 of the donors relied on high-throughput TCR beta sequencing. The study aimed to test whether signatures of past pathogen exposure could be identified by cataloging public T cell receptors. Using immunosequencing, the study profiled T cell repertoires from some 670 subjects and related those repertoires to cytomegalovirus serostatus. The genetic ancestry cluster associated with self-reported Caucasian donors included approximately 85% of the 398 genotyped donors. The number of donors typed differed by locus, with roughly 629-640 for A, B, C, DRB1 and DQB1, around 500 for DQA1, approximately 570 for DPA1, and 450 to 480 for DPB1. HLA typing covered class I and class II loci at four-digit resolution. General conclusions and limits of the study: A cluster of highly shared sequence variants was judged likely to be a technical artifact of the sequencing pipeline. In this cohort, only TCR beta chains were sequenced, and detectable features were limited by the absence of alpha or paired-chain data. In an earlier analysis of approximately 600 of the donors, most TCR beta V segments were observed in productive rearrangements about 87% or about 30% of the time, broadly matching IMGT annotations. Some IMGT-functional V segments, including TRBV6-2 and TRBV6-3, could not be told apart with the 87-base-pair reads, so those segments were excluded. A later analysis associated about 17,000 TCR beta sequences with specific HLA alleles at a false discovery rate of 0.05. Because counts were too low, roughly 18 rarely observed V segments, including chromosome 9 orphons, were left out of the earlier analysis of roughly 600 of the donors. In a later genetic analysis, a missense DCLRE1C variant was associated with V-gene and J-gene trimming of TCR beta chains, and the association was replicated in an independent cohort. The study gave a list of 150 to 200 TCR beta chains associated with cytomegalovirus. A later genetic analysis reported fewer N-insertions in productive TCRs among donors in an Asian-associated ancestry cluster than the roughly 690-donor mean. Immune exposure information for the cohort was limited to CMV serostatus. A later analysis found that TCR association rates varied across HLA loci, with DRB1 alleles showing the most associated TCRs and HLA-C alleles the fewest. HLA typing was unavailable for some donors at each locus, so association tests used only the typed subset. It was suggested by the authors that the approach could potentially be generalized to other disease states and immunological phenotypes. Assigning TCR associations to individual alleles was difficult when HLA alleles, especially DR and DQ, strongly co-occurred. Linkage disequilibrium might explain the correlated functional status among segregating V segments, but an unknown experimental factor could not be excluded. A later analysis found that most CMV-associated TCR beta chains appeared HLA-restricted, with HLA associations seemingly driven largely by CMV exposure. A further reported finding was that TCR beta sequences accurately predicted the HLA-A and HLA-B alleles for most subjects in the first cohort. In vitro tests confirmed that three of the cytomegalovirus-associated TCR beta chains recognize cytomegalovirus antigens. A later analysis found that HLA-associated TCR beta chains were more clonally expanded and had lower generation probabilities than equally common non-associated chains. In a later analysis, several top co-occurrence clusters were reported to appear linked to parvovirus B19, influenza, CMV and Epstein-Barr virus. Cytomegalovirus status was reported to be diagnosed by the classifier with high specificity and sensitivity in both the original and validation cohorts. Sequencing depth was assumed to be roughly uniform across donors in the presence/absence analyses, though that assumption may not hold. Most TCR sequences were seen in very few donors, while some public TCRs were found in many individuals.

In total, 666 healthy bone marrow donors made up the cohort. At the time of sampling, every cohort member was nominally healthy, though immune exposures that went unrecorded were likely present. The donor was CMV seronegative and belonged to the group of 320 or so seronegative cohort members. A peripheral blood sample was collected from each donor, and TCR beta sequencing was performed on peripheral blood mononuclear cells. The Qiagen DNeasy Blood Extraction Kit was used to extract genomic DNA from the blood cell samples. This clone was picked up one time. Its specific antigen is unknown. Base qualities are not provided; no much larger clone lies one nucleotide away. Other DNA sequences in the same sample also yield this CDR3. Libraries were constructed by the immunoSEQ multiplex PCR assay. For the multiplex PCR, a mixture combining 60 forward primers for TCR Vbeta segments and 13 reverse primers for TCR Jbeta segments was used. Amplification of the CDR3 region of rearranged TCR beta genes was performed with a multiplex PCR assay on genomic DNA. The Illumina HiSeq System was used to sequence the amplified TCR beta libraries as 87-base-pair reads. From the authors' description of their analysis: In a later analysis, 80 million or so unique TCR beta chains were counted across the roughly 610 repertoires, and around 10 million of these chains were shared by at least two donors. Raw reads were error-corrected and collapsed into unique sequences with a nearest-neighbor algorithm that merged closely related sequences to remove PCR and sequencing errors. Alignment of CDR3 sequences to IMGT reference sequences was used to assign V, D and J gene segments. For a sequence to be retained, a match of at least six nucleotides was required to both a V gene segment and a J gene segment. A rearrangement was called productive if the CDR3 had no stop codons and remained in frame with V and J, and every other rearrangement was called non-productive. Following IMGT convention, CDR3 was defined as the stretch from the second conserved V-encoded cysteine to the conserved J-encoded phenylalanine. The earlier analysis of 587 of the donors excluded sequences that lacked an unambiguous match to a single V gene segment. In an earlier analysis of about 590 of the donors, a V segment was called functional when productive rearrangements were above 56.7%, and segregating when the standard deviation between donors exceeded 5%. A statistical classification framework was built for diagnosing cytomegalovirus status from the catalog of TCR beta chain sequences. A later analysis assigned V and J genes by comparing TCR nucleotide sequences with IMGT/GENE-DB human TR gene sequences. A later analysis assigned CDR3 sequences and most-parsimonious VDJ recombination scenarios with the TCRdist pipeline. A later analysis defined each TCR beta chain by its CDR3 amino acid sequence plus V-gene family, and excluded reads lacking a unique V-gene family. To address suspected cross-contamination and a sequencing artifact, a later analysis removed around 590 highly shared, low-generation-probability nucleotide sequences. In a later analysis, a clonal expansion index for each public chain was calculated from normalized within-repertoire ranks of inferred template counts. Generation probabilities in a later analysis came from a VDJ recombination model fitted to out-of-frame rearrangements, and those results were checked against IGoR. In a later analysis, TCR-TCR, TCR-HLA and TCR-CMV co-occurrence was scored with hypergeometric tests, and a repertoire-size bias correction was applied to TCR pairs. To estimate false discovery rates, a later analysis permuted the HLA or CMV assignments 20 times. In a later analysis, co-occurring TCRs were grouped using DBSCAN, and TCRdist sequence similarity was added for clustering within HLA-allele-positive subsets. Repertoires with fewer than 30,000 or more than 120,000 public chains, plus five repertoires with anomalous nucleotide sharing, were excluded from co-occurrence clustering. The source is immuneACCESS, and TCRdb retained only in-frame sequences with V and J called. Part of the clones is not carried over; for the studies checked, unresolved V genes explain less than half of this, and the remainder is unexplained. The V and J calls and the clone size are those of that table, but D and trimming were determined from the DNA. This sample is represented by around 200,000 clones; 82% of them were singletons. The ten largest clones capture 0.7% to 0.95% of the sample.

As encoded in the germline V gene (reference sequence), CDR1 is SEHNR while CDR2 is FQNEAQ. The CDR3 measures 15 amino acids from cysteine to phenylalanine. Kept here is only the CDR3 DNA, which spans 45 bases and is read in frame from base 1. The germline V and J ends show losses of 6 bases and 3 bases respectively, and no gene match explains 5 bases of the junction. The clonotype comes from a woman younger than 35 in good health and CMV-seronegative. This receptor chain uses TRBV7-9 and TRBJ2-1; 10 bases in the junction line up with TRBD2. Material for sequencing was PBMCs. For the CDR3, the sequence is CASSSSGGGYNEQFF. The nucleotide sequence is TGTGCCAGCAGTTCGAGCGGGGGGGGCTACAATGAGCAGTTCTTC. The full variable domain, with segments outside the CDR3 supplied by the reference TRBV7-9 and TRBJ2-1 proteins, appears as DTGVSQNPRHKITKRGQNVTFRCDPISEHNRLYWYRQTLGQGPEFLTYFQNEAQLEKSRLLSDRFSAERPKGSFSTLEIQRTEQGDSAMYLCASSSSGGGYNEQFFGPGTRLTVL.